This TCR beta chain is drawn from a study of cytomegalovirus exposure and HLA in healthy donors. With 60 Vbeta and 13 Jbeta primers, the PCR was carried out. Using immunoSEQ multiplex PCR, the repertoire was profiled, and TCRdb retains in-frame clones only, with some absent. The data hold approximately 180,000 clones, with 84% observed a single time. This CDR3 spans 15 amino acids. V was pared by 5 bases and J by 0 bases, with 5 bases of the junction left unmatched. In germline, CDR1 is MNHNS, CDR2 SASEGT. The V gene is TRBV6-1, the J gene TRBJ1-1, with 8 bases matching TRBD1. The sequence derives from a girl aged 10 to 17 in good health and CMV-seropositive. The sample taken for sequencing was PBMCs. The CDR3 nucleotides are TGTGCCAGCAGTCGGACAGGGACCATGAACACTGAAGCTTTCTTT. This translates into CASSRTGTMNTEAFF.